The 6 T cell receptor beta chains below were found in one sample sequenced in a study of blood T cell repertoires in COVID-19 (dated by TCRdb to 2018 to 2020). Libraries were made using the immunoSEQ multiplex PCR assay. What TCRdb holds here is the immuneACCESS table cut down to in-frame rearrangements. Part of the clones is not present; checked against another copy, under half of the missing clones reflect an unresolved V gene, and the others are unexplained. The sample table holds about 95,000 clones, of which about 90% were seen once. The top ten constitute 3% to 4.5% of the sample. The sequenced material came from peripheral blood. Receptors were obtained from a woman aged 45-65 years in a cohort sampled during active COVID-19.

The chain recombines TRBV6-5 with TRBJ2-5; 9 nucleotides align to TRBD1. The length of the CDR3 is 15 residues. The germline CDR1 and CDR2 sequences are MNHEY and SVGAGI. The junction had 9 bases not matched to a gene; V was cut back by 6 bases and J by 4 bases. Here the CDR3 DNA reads TGTGCCAGCAGAGCCGGGACAGGGATGCCAGAGACCCAGTACTTC. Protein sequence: CASRAGTGMPETQYF.

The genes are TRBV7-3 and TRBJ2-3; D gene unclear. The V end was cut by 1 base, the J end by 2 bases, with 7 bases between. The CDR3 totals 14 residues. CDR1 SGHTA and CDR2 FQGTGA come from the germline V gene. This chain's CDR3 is CASSLRHTTDTQYF. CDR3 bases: TGTGCCAGCAGCTTAAGGCACACCACAGATACGCAGTATTTT.

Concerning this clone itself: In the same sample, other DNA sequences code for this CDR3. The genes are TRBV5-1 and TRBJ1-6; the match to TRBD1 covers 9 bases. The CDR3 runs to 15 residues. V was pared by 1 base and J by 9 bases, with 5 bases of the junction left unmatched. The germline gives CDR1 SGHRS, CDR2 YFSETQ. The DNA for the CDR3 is TGCGCCAGCAGCTTGAAGGGACAGGGTGGTTCACCCCTCCACTTT. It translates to CASSLKGQGGSPLHF.

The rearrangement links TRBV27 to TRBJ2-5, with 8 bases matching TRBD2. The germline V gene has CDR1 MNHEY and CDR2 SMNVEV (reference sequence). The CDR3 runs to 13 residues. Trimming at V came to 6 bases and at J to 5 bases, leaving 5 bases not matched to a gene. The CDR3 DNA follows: TGTGCCAGCAGGACGAGCGGGAGCGAGACCCAGTACTTC. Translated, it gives CASRTSGSETQYF.

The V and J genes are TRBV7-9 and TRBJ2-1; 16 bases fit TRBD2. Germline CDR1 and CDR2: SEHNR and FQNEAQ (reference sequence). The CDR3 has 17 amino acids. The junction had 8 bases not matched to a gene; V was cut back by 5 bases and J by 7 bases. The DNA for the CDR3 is TGTGCCAGCAGCCCGGGACTAGCGGGAGGGAGCTATAATGAGCAGTTCTTC. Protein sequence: CASSPGLAGGSYNEQFF.

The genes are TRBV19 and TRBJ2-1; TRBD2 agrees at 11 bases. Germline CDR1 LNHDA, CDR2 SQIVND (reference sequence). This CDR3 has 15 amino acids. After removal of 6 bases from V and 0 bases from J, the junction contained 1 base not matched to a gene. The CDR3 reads CASSTSGSSYNEQFF. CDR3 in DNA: TGTGCCAGTAGCACTAGCGGGAGCTCCTACAATGAGCAGTTCTTC.